What follows is one T cell receptor (beta chain) and its context. The data derive from a study of blood T cell repertoires in COVID-19. Study details: COVID-19 samples, acute and convalescent, were from the United States, Italy and Spain.

Participants, about 18 to 90 years old, spanned more than 20 US areas. Clinical history as reported by participants underpinned cohort assignment. Profiled with immunoSEQ multiplex PCR; TCRdb holds only in-frame clones, not every one. The data show 250,000 to 350,000 clones, around 87% seen once. The CDR3 is 13 residues long. The germline V gene encodes CDR1 SNHLY and CDR2 FYNNEI. V dropped 6 bases and J dropped 2 bases, with 11 bases sitting between them. The clonotype comes from a woman younger than 35 with acute COVID-19. The sequencing input was PBMCs or T cells enriched from blood (not recorded which). V is TRBV2 and J is TRBJ2-7; tentatively, D is TRBD2 (6 bases). CDR3 in DNA: TGTGCCAGCAGCTGGGGGGTCCCCTACGAGCAGTACTTC. Translating gives CASSWGVPYEQYF.